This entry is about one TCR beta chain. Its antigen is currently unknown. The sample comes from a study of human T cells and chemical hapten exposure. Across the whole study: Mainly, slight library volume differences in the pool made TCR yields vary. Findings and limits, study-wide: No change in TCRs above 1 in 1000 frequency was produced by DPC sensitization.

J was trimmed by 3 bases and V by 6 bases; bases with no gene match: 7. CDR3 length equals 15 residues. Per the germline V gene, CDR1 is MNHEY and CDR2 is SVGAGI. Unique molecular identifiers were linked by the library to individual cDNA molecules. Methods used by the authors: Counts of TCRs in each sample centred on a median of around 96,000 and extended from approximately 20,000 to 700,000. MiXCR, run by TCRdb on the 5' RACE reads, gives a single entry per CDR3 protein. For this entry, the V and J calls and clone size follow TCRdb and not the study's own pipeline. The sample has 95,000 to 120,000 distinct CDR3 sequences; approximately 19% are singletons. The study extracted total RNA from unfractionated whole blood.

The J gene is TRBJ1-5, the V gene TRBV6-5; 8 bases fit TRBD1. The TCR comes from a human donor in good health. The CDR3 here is CASRPDRAFNQPQHF. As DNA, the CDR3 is TGTGCCAGCAGACCGGACAGGGCTTTCAATCAGCCCCAGCATTTT.